A single sample gave rise to the 9 T cell receptor beta chains below, sequenced in a study of blood T cell repertoires in COVID-19. The protocol was immunoSEQ multiplex PCR, while the TCRdb copy is restricted to in-frame clones and leaves out a portion. There are 220,000 or so clones in the sample; over 75% occur only once, and 3% to 4% lies in the top ten. The sample consisted of PBMCs or T cells enriched from blood (not recorded which). Source of these receptors: an older woman who had recovered from COVID-19.

This sequence joins TRBV25-1 and TRBJ2-5, with a weak D call TRBD1 (6 bases). The CDR3 is 13 amino acids. The V end was cut by 5 bases, the J end by 1 base, with 8 bases between. CDR1 and CDR2 (germline): MGHDK, SYGVNS. CDR3 DNA: TGTGCCAGCAGTCCACAGGGCCAAGAGACCCAGTACTTC. Translation gives CASSPQGQETQYF.

DNA for the CDR3: TGTGCCAGCAGAACGGACGTAGGACTAGCGGGGGGGCCAACCGGGGAGCTGTTTTTT. Its protein is CASRTDVGLAGGPTGELFF. V and J are TRBV7-9 and TRBJ2-2; 15 bases align to TRBD2. The germline CDR1 and CDR2 sequences are SEHNR and FQNEAQ (reference sequence). The CDR3 is made up of 19 amino acids. The junction had 13 bases not matched to a gene; V was cut back by 6 bases and J by 5 bases.

The chain couples TRBV3-1 (or the pseudogene TRBV3-2) to TRBJ1-6; 7 bases agree with TRBD1. Germline V CDR1 and CDR2: LGHDT, YNNKEL (reference sequence). This CDR3 spans 14 amino acids. V lost 4 bases to trimming and J lost 9 bases; unmatched junction nucleotides: 6. The CDR3 protein is CASSPSRDSSPLHF. The CDR3 DNA sequence: TGTGCCAGCAGCCCCTCAAGGGACAGTTCACCCCTCCACTTT.

The chain has TRBV18 and TRBJ2-7, with 7 positions matching TRBD2. Losses at the gene ends were 2 bases for V and 3 bases for J; bases not matched to a gene: 4. The CDR3 length is 14 residues. Germline V CDR1 and CDR2: KGHSH, LQKENI. The CDR3 region is CASSPVGEGYEQYF. CDR3 coding DNA: TGTGCCAGCTCACCAGTAGGGGAGGGCTACGAGCAGTACTTC. The full variable domain, rest sourced from reference TRBV18 and TRBJ2-7, is NAGVMQNPRHLVRRRGQEARLRCSPMKGHSHVYWYRQLPEEGLKFMVYLQKENIIDESGMPKERFSAEFPKEGPSILRIQQVVRGDSAAYFCASSPVGEGYEQYFGPGTRLTVT.

V is TRBV7-3 and J is TRBJ2-6; a weak D match, TRBD2 (5 bases). The germline gives CDR1 SGHTA, CDR2 FQGTGA. V lost 1 base, J lost 0 bases, and 7 bases lay in between. The CDR3 loop spans 16 amino acids. CDR3 sequence: CASSLNGGSGANVLTF. As DNA, the CDR3 is TGTGCCAGCAGCTTAAACGGAGGCTCTGGGGCCAACGTCCTGACTTTC. Combining the CDR3 with reference TRBV7-3 and TRBJ2-6 gives the whole variable domain GAGVSQTPSNKVTEKGKYVELRCDPISGHTALYWYRQSLGQGPEFLIYFQGTGAADDSGLPNDRFFAVRPEGSVSTLKIQRTERGDSAVYLCASSLNGGSGANVLTFGAGSRLTVL.

CDR3 in DNA: TGCGCCAGCAGTGGCGGCAGGGGAGAGACCCAGTACTTC. Its translation: CASSGGRGETQYF. The chain has TRBV10-1 and TRBJ2-5; TRBD1 is a possible D gene (6 bases). The CDR3 runs to 13 residues. Trimming took 4 bases from V and 4 from J, leaving 10 bases between them. CDR1 WNHNN and CDR2 SYGVQD come from the germline V gene (reference sequence).

This clone was observed a handful of times. V gene TRBV7-2 combines with J gene TRBJ2-3; maybe TRBD2 (5 bases). V lost 7 bases and J 0 bases, leaving 14 bases between the germline ends. The CDR3 extends over 15 amino acids. Germline lookup yields CDR1 SGHTA and CDR2 FQGNSA. The DNA for the CDR3 is TGTGCCAGCACCTCCGGGATTATTAGCACAGATACGCAGTATTTT. Residues: CASTSGIISTDTQYF.

This clone was recorded a few times. The V call is TRBV6-1, the J call TRBJ2-4; 11 nucleotides match TRBD2. The V gene's germline CDR1 is MNHNS and CDR2 SASEGT. The V and J ends lost 2 bases and 2 bases, in that order; junction bases with no gene match: 8. The CDR3 has 18 amino acids. The CDR3 DNA reads TGTGCCAGCAGTGAACGTAGCGGGAGGGCCGTAACCAAAAACATTCAGTACTTC. Translated, it gives CASSERSGRAVTKNIQYF.

This chain links TRBV6-5 with TRBJ1-2; D is uncertain. The CDR3 spans 14 residues. V lost 5 bases, J lost 7 bases, and 17 bases lay in between. Per germline, CDR1 MNHEY and CDR2 SVGAGI. The CDR3 sequence: CASSLRSPQVGYTF. The CDR3 DNA follows: TGTGCCAGCAGTCTCCGCTCACCTCAGGTTGGCTACACCTTC.